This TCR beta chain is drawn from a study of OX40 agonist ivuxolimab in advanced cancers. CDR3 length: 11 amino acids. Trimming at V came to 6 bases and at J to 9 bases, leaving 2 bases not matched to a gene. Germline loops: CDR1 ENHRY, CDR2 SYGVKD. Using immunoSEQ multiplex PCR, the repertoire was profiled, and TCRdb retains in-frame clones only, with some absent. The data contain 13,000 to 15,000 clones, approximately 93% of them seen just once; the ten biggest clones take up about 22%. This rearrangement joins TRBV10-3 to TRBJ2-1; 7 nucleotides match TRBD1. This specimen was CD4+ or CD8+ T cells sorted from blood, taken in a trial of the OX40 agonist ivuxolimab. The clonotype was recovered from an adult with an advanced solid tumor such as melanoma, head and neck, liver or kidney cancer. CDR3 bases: TGTGCCATCAGCACAGGGGTTGAGCAGTTCTTC. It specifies CAISTGVEQFF.